This T cell receptor beta chain was recovered during a study of cytomegalovirus exposure and HLA in healthy donors. Overall study findings and caveats: It was reported that the classifier diagnosed cytomegalovirus status with high specificity and sensitivity in both the original and validation cohorts.

Clones were sequenced by immunoSEQ multiplex PCR, and TCRdb holds only the in-frame ones, with some missing. Of under 130,000 clones listed, about 85% are singletons. A word on this clone: The antigen remains undetermined.

V shed 1 base and J shed 10 bases, with 5 bases lying between them. Germline V gene sequence: CDR1 SGHVS, CDR2 FQNEAQ. This CDR3 has 12 residues. The sample taken for sequencing was PBMCs. The TCR originated in a woman under 30 in good health and CMV-seropositive. V gene TRBV7-8 combines with J gene TRBJ1-6; D is unclear. The CDR3: CASSLVGSPLHF. The CDR3 nucleotides are TGTGCCAGCAGCTTAGTCGGGTCACCCCTCCACTTT.